What follows describes a single T cell receptor beta chain. Source study methods: Reference gene primer amplification yielded estimated nucleated cell counts. Some clones are missing from TCRdb's copy, which holds only in-frame ones; the method was immunoSEQ multiplex PCR. The V and J calls and clone size were taken over from that table, and D and trimming were inferred from the DNA. The table shows about 220,000 clones, with more than 65% occurring only once. This sample is part of a study of blood T cell repertoires in COVID-19. Study-wide background: The United States, Italy and Spain supplied acute and convalescent COVID-19 samples.

Germline CDR1 is SGHTA and CDR2 is FQGNSA. This CDR3 region has 16 residues. Trimming stripped 0 bases from V and 9 bases from J, with 15 bases between. The chain joins TRBV7-2 to TRBJ1-6; weak D call: TRBD1 (5 bases). Source material: peripheral blood. The origin of this receptor is a woman aged 80 or over with acute or convalescent COVID-19. The CDR3 sequence: CASSLAVDSVGSPLHF. For the CDR3, the DNA is TGTGCCAGCAGCTTAGCGGTCGACAGCGTAGGTTCACCCCTCCACTTT. Full variable domain (rest looked up from reference TRBV7-2 and TRBJ1-6): GAGVSQSPSNKVTEKGKDVELRCDPISGHTALYWYRQSLGQGLEFLIYFQGNSAPDKSGLPSDRFSAERTGGSVSTLTIQRTQQEDSAVYLCASSLAVDSVGSPLHFGNGTRLTVT.